The TCR beta chain described here comes from a study of CD8 T cells in ankylosing spondylitis. General study points: Within ankylosing spondylitis blood, a TCR beta motif made up of eight or nine highly homologous variants appeared to be characteristic. Relatively rare in peripheral blood, disease-linked clones were also CD8+. Earlier studies detected some motif variants in reactive arthritis synovial fluid and blood. Disease-associated clones were reportedly significantly overrepresented in matched ankylosing spondylitis synovial fluid.

Researchers built TCR beta libraries using quantitative 5'-RACE with molecular barcodes. TCRdb reprocessed the 5' RACE reads via MiXCR and lists one record per CDR3 protein. Here the sample spans about 800,000 distinct CDR3 sequences, about 12% being singletons. There are a few counts of this clonotype. Its antigen is still unknown. Germline CDR1 is DFQATT and CDR2 is SNEGSKA (reference sequence). V shed 7 bases and J shed 0 bases, with 24 bases lying between them. This CDR3 contains 17 residues. The V and J genes are TRBV20-1 and TRBJ1-1; D may be TRBD1 (6 bases). The specimen sequenced was blood, either unsorted or a sorted T cell fraction (not recorded which). This sequence was found in a male donor with ankylosing spondylitis. Here the CDR3 reads CSGWGRGGKTMNTEAFF. The CDR3 DNA is TGCAGTGGGTGGGGGCGAGGGGGTAAAACCATGAACACTGAAGCTTTCTTT.